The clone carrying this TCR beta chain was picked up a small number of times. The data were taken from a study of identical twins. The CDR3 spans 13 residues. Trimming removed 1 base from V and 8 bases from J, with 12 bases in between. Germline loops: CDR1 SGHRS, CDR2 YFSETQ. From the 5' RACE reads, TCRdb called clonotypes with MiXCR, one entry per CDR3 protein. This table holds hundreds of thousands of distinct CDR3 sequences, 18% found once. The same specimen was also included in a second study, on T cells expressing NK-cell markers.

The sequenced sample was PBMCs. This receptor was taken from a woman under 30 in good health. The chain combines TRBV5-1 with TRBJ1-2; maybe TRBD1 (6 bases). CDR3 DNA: TGCGCCAGCAGCTTGTACGAGGGGGGAGGCTACACCTTC. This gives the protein CASSLYEGGGYTF. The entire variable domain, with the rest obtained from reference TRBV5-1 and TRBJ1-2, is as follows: KAGVTQTPRYLIKTRGQQVTLSCSPISGHRSVSWYQQTPGQGLQFLFEYFSETQRNKGNFPGRFSGRQFSNSRSEMNVSTLELGDSALYLCASSLYEGGGYTFGSGTRLTVV.